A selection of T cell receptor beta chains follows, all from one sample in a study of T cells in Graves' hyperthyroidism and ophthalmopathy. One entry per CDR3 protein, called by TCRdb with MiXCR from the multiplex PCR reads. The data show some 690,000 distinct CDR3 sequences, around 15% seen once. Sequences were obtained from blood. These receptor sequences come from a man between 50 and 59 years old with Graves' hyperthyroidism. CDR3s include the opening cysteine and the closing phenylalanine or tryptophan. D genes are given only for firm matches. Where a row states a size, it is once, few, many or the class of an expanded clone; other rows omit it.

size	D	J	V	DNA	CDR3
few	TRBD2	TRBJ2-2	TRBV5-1	TGCGCCAGCAGCTTGGTGTCTAGCGGGAGGATGGACACCGGGGAGCTGTTTTTT	CASSLVSSGRMDTGELFF
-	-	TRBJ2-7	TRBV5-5	TGTGCCAGCAGCACCGACAGTAGCGGTTCCTACGAGCAGTACTTC	CASSTDSSGSYEQYF
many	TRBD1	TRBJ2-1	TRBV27	TGTGCCAGCCGGACAGGGGGCATTTTCGATGAGCAGTTCTTC	CASRTGGIFDEQFF
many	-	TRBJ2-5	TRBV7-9	TGTGCCAGCAGCTTGGGCCCGATAGACAGTCAAGAGACCCAGTACTTC	CASSLGPIDSQETQYF
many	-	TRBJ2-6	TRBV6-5	TGTGCCAGCAGTTACCCGAACAGGGCAGGGGCCAACGTCCTGACTTTC	CASSYPNRAGANVLTF
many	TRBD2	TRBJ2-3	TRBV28	TGTGCCAGCAGATCAAGCGGGAGGGTGACAGATACGCAGTATTTT	CASRSSGRVTDTQYF
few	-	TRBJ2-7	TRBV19	TGTGCCAGTAGTATTGGTCGGACCATGGCGTACGAGCAGTACTTC	CASSIGRTMAYEQYF
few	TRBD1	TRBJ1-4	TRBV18	TGTGCCAGCTCACCAGACAGGGTCGCAACTAATGAAAAACTGTTTTTT	CASSPDRVATNEKLFF
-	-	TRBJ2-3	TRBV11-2	TGTGCCAGCAGCGGGACGTGGTATAGCACAGATACGCAGTATTTT	CASSGTWYSTDTQYF
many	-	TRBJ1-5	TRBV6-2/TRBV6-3	TGTGCCAGCAGTTACTCATGGGGAGGCAATCAGCCCCAGCATTTT	CASSYSWGGNQPQHF
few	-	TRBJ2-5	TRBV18	TGTGCCAGCTACCAATCGGGAGAAAGGGAGACCCAGTACTTC	CASYQSGERETQYF
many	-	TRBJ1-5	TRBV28	TGTGCCAGCAGTTTTGGCGGCTTCAATCAGCCCCAGCATTTT	CASSFGGFNQPQHF
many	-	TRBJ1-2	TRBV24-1	TGTGCCACCAGTGACTCTCACTACAGCTATGGCTACACCTTC	CATSDSHYSYGYTF
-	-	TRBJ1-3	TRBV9	TGTGCCAGCAGCGTAGGGGATAGGTCTGGAAACACCATATATTTT	CASSVGDRSGNTIYF
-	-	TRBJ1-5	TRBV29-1	TGCAGCGTTGTGGTGGGTTACAATCAGCCCCAGCATTTT	CSVVVGYNQPQHF
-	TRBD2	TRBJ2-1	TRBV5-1	TGCGCCAGCAGCTGGACCAGCGGGAGTCTTGAGCAGTTCTTC	CASSWTSGSLEQFF
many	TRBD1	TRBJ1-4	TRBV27	TGTGCCAGCAGTGCAAGACAGGGGGCTCCCGTTGAAAAACTGTTTTTT	CASSARQGAPVEKLFF
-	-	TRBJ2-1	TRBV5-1	TGCGCCAGCAGCTTGTTCGGTCAGGTGGGCGAGAGCTATAAAGCTTACAATGAGCAGTTCTTC	CASSLFGQVGESYKAYNEQFF
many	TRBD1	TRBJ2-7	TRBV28	TGTGCCAGCAGTTCGACACCGGGACAGGGTACCTACGAGCAGTACTTC	CASSSTPGQGTYEQYF
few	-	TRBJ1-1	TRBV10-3	TGTGCCATCAGAAGACAGGCCCCCGGCGCTGAAGCTTTCTTT	CAIRRQAPGAEAFF
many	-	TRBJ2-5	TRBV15	TGTGCCACCAGCCCCCTTACAGGGATCCCCCTCCAAGAGACCCAGTACTTC	CATSPLTGIPLQETQYF
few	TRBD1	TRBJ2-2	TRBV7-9	TGTGCCAGCAGCTTGCAGGGACAGTATCCCGGGGAGCTGTTTTTT	CASSLQGQYPGELFF
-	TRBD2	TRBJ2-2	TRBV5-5	TGTGCCAGCAGCCCCCTAGCGGGACGGACCGGGGAGCTGTTTTTT	CASSPLAGRTGELFF
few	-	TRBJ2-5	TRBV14	TGTGCCAGCAGCCAAGAAATCCGGGACCTCCAAGAGACCCAGTACTTC	CASSQEIRDLQETQYF
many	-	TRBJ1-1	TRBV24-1	TGTGCCACCCAGGACAGTCAGAACACTGAAGCTTTCTTT	CATQDSQNTEAFF
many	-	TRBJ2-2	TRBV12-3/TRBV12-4	TGTGCCAGCAGCTGGGGGTCCAACACCGGGGAGCTGTTTTTT	CASSWGSNTGELFF
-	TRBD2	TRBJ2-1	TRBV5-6	TGTGCCAGCAGCTTGGCGACTAGCGGTTCCTACAATGAGCAGTTCTTC	CASSLATSGSYNEQFF
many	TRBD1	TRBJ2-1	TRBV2	TGTGCCAGCAATCTAGACAGGGGTGGGTTGAATGAGCAGTTCTTC	CASNLDRGGLNEQFF
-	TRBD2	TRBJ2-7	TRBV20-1	TGCAGTGCCAAAACCGGGACTAGCTACGAGCAGTACTTC	CSAKTGTSYEQYF
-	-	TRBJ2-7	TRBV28	TGTGCCAGCAGCCCAACCGAGGGGGAGCAGTACTTC	CASSPTEGEQYF
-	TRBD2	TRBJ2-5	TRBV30	TGTGCCTGGACCTCTTCGGGGGGAGAGACCCAGTACTTC	CAWTSSGGETQYF
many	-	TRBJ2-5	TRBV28	TGTGCCAGCAGTCACCGGGACTACCAAGAGACCCAGTACTTC	CASSHRDYQETQYF
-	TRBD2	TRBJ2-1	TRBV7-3	TGTGCCAGCAGCTTCGCCGGGACTAGCGGGAGGGATGAGCAGTTCTTC	CASSFAGTSGRDEQFF
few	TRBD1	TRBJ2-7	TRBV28	TGTGCCAGCAGTTCCGGGACAGGACTGCTCGAGCAGTACTTC	CASSSGTGLLEQYF
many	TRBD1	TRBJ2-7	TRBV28	TGTGCCAGCAGTTATGAGGGACAGGACTACGAGCAGTACTTC	CASSYEGQDYEQYF
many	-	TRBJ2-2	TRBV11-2	TGTGCCAGCAGCTTCCTGGCGGGCGGCACGCCCGGGGAGCTGTTTTTT	CASSFLAGGTPGELFF
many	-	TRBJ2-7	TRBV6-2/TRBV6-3	TGTGCCAGCAGTCCCTTAAGGACGAGCTCCTACGAGCAGTACTTC	CASSPLRTSSYEQYF
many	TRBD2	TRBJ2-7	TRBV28	TGTGCCAGCACGCTAGCGGGAGGCCGCTACGAGCAGTACTTC	CASTLAGGRYEQYF
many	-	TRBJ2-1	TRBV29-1	TGCAGCGTTGAAAGGGCGGCCGGTTCAAATGAGCAGTTCTTC	CSVERAAGSNEQFF